A selection of T cell receptor beta chains follows, all from one sample in a study of cytomegalovirus exposure and HLA in healthy donors. Repertoires were generated with immunoSEQ multiplex PCR, while TCRdb's copy carries only in-frame clones and drops some. The data hold tens of thousands of clones, with 85% to 90% observed a single time. Sample: PBMCs. These receptors all come from a young man in good health and CMV-seronegative. Each CDR3 is given with its conserved first and last residue. The D gene is left open where the match is weak. Only part of the rows carry a size: once, few, many, or a class if the clone is expanded.

d_gene	j_gene	abundance	v_gene	CDR3nt	CDR3aa
-	TRBJ1-2	few	TRBV5-6	TGTGCCAGCAGCTTAACCTTTCGGGTGACCGGGAAATATGGCTACACCTTC	CASSLTFRVTGKYGYTF
TRBD1	TRBJ2-7	-	TRBV7-2	TGTGCCAGCAGCTACGGGACAGGGTCCTACGAGCAGTACTTC	CASSYGTGSYEQYF
TRBD2	TRBJ2-3	few	TRBV11-2	TGTGCCAGCAGCCCGCTCGCGAGGGCGCGGGGGGTCTCATATACGCAGTATTTT	CASSPLARARGVSYTQYF
TRBD2	TRBJ2-1	-	TRBV13	TGTGCCAGCAGCTTAGGCCGGCTAGCGGGAGTTCGGCTAGGGAATGAGCAGTTCTTC	CASSLGRLAGVRLGNEQFF
-	TRBJ2-1	-	TRBV9	TGTGCCAGCAGGGGGGGGGCTAGCGGATACAATGAGCAGTTCTTC	CASRGGASGYNEQFF
-	TRBJ1-3	-	TRBV6-5	TGTGCCAGCACCTTTGGAAACACCATATATTTT	CASTFGNTIYF
TRBD1	TRBJ2-1	-	TRBV4-3	TGCGCCAGCAGTCCTGGGACAGGGGACTACAATGAGCAGTTCTTC	CASSPGTGDYNEQFF
TRBD1	TRBJ2-6	-	TRBV7-9	TGTGCCAGCACCAAGCCGGACAGGGACTCTGGGGCCAACGTCCTGACTTTC	CASTKPDRDSGANVLTF
-	TRBJ1-1	-	TRBV19	TGTGCCAGTAGTCTCCGACCGACATCACCGAACACTGAAGCTTTCTTT	CASSLRPTSPNTEAFF
TRBD2	TRBJ2-2	-	TRBV6-5	TGTGCCAGCAGTTATTCCCGACTAGCGGGAGTCAGGGAGCTGTTTTTT	CASSYSRLAGVRELFF
-	TRBJ1-1	-	TRBV30	TGTGCCTGGAGCCTGGGCGCTGAAGCTTTCTTT	CAWSLGAEAFF
-	TRBJ2-7	-	TRBV28	TGTGCCAGCAGTTTTACCCAGACGTATACAGCCCGACCCCTCTACGAGCAGTACTTC	CASSFTQTYTARPLYEQYF
-	TRBJ2-7	-	TRBV19	TGTGCCAGCAATGAACCGGGGGGACAGGCCTACGAGCAGTACTTC	CASNEPGGQAYEQYF
TRBD2	TRBJ2-3	-	TRBV7-2	TGTGCCAGCAGCCTTCAGACGCGGGGGGCGGATACGCAGTATTTT	CASSLQTRGADTQYF
TRBD1	TRBJ1-1	-	TRBV5-1	TGCGCCAGCAGCCCCGGCCTTACAGGGGGCGGTTGGACTGAAGCTTTCTTT	CASSPGLTGGGWTEAFF
-	TRBJ2-7	-	TRBV28	TGTGCCAGCAGTTGGACATTCCCCTACGAGCAGTACTTC	CASSWTFPYEQYF
-	TRBJ1-6	once	TRBV5-4	TGTGCCAGCAGCTCTGAGGACAGTATAGGTGGTTCACCCCTCCACTTT	CASSSEDSIGGSPLHF
TRBD2	TRBJ2-3	-	TRBV28	TGTGCCAGCAGTTATAGCGGGAGGCCGAGAGATACGCAGTATTTT	CASSYSGRPRDTQYF
TRBD2	TRBJ2-1	once	TRBV4-2	TGTGCCAGCAGCCAAGACGGAACTAGCGGTTACAATGAGCAGTTCTTC	CASSQDGTSGYNEQFF
-	TRBJ1-1	once	TRBV4-3	TGCGCCAGCAGCCAAGAGTTTTTCCAGGGTAGGGGGAACACTGAAGCTTTCTTT	CASSQEFFQGRGNTEAFF
TRBD2	TRBJ2-7	-	TRBV7-6	TGTGCCAGCAGCTTAGAACCCCCACAGGAGGTTAGCGGGCCCCCGTACGAGCAGTACTTC	CASSLEPPQEVSGPPYEQYF
-	TRBJ2-1	-	TRBV14	TGTGCCAGCAGCCAAGCCGCCTACAATGAGCAGTTCTTC	CASSQAAYNEQFF
TRBD1	TRBJ1-1	-	TRBV2	TGTGCCAGCAGTGAAGCGGCAGGGGGGATCGCTGAAGCTTTCTTT	CASSEAAGGIAEAFF
TRBD1	TRBJ2-2	-	TRBV7-9	TGTGCCAGCATCAATGGCGGGACAGGCGGGACCGGGGAGCTGTTTTTT	CASINGGTGGTGELFF
-	TRBJ1-5	-	TRBV10-3	TGTGCCATCAGTGAGGGAATGGAGAATCAGCCCCAGCATTTT	CAISEGMENQPQHF
-	TRBJ2-6	-	TRBV5-1	TGCGCCAGCAGCCCGGCCGGGTCTGGGGCCAACGTCCTGACTTTC	CASSPAGSGANVLTF
-	TRBJ2-3	-	TRBV11-2	TGTGCCAGCAGCTTAGGACTCCGCCCTGATACGCAGTATTTT	CASSLGLRPDTQYF
TRBD1	TRBJ1-1	-	TRBV5-6	TGTGCCAGCAGCTCCAGGGGGCGAGTGACTGAAGCTTTCTTT	CASSSRGRVTEAFF
-	TRBJ2-3	-	TRBV7-6	TGTGCCAGCAGCTTAGTCGTTGTGGGGGGGGCGGTTCAGTATTTT	CASSLVVVGGAVQYF
TRBD1	TRBJ1-2	-	TRBV18	TGTGCCAGCTCACAAGACAGGGGGTCTGGCTACACCTTC	CASSQDRGSGYTF
-	TRBJ1-6	few	TRBV7-2	TGTGCCAGCAGCTTAGGCAGTTTGTCAGGGGATAATTCACCCCTCCACTTT	CASSLGSLSGDNSPLHF
-	TRBJ2-7	-	TRBV21-1	TGTGCCAGCAGTTTCCGGAGAGCACAAGCGGGGGGATCCTACGAGCAGTACTTC	CASSFRRAQAGGSYEQYF
-	TRBJ2-2	-	TRBV5-1	TGCGCCAGCAGCTTTGCGGAATCCGCGAACACCGGGGAGCTGTTTTTT	CASSFAESANTGELFF
-	TRBJ1-4	-	TRBV6-1	TGTGCCAGCAGTGAGACTGGTGAAAAACTGTTTTTT	CASSETGEKLFF
TRBD1	TRBJ2-7	-	TRBV5-1	TGCGCCAGCAGCTTGGTACAGGGGGGTCGAGGAGAGCAGTACTTC	CASSLVQGGRGEQYF
-	TRBJ1-1	-	TRBV29-1	TGCAGCGGATTCTCTGGCCCGAACACTGAAGCTTTCTTT	CSGFSGPNTEAFF
TRBD2	TRBJ2-3	-	TRBV11-2	TGTGCCAGCAGACCTCTAGCGGGGAACACAGATACGCAGTATTTT	CASRPLAGNTDTQYF
-	TRBJ1-5	-	TRBV2	TGTGCCAGCAGGGGGGCAGGGGCAGGCAATCAGCCCCAGCATTTT	CASRGAGAGNQPQHF
TRBD1	TRBJ1-5	once	TRBV29-1	TGCAGCGTTGGGACAGGGGGCCAGCCCCAGCATTTT	CSVGTGGQPQHF
TRBD2	TRBJ2-1	once	TRBV7-3	TGTGCCAGCAGCTTAAACGGGCTAGCGGGCGGGGAGCAGTTCTTC	CASSLNGLAGGEQFF
-	TRBJ2-7	-	TRBV28	TGTGCCACCTCGGGTAGGATCGGTGAGCAGTACTTC	CATSGRIGEQYF
-	TRBJ2-5	-	TRBV11-2	TGTGCCAGCAGCTATTATGGCTCCCCCCAAGAGACCCAGTACTTC	CASSYYGSPQETQYF
-	TRBJ2-3	-	TRBV28	TGTGCCAGCACCCCCTTGACAAGAAGCACAGATACGCAGTATTTT	CASTPLTRSTDTQYF
-	TRBJ2-5	-	TRBV14	TGTGCCAGCAGCCAAGATTGGCAGTTTAAAGAGACCCAGTACTTC	CASSQDWQFKETQYF
TRBD2	TRBJ2-2	-	TRBV7-8	TGTGCCAGCGGGAGGGTTAACACCGGGGAGCTGTTTTTT	CASGRVNTGELFF
-	TRBJ2-5	-	TRBV10-3	TGTGCCATCAGTGAGGCCCTCAGGAGCGGACAAGAGACCCAGTACTTC	CAISEALRSGQETQYF
TRBD2	TRBJ2-3	-	TRBV6-5	TGTGCCAGCAGGAGGGCGCGGGGGGCAGATACGCAGTATTTT	CASRRARGADTQYF
-	TRBJ2-2	-	TRBV5-6	TGTGCCAGCAGCTTCAGGCCCAGAAACACCGGGGAGCTGTTTTTT	CASSFRPRNTGELFF
TRBD1	TRBJ2-7	-	TRBV2	TGTGCCAGCAGGAGAGACAGGGCCGCCTACGAGCAGTACTTC	CASRRDRAAYEQYF
-	TRBJ1-5	once	TRBV28	TGTGCCAGCCGACCCAGGGGAAAGAAGGGATGGGGTCAGCCCCAGCATTTT	CASRPRGKKGWGQPQHF
TRBD2	TRBJ2-3	-	TRBV5-1	TGCGCCAGCAGTCCCGGACTAGCGGGAGTCAGGCTAGATACGCAGTATTTT	CASSPGLAGVRLDTQYF
-	TRBJ2-2	-	TRBV2	TGTGCCAGCAGTGACGCCCGCGGGGTGAACACCGGGGAGCTGTTTTTT	CASSDARGVNTGELFF
-	TRBJ1-5	-	TRBV27	TGTGCCAGCAGTTTAGGGGGCTCCAATCAGCCCCAGCATTTT	CASSLGGSNQPQHF
-	TRBJ2-7	-	TRBV10-3	TGTGCCATCAGGGTGACTAGGAGCTCCTACGAGCAGTACTTC	CAIRVTRSSYEQYF
TRBD2	TRBJ2-7	few	TRBV5-6	TGTGCCAGCAGCTGGGGGTTAGCGGGAAACACAAAAACCTACGAGCAGTACTTC	CASSWGLAGNTKTYEQYF